The sequence of this T cell receptor beta chain was determined in a study of cytomegalovirus exposure and HLA in healthy donors. Notes on the study in general: Reports showed the classifier diagnosing cytomegalovirus status with high specificity and sensitivity. The listing of 150 or so TCR beta chains classed them as cytomegalovirus-associated. Immune exposure data for these donors was limited to CMV serostatus.

This CDR3 is built from 14 residues. From germline, CDR1 is MNHNS and CDR2 SASEGT. Trimming stripped 6 bases from V and 1 base from J, with 11 bases between. On this clone itself: Antigen unknown.

Primers: 60 Vbeta forward and 13 Jbeta reverse. As processed by the authors: Approximately 73 million unique TCR beta chains, roughly 10 million shared, were counted in a later analysis. The table came from immunoSEQ multiplex PCR; TCRdb's copy has only in-frame clones and leaves some out. That table furnishes V, J and clone size, whereas the DNA furnished D and trimming. The table records approximately 100,000 clones, roughly 76% of them present only once. The specimen was PBMCs. The receptor was isolated from a man aged 40-49 years in good health and CMV-seronegative. The chain has TRBV6-1 and TRBJ2-3, with D perhaps matching TRBD2 (5 bases). The CDR3: CASRLTGGTDTQYF. The CDR3 nucleotides are TGTGCCAGCAGACTCACCGGGGGCACAGATACGCAGTATTTT.